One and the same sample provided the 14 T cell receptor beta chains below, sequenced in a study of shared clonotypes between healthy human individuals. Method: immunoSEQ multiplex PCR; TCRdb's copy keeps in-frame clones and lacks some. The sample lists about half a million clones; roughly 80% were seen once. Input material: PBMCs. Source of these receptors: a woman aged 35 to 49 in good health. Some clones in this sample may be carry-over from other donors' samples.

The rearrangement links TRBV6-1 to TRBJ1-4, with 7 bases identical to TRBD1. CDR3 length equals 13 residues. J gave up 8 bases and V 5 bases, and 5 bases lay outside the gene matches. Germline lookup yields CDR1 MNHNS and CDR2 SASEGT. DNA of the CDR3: TGTGCCAGCAGTATCCGGGACAGAGAAAAACTGTTTTTT. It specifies CASSIRDREKLFF.

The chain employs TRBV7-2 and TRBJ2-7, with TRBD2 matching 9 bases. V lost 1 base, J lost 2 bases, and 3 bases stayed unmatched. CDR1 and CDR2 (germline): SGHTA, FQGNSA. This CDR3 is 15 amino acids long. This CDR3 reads CASSLGTSVAYEQYF. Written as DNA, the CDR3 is TGTGCCAGCAGCTTAGGGACTAGCGTAGCCTACGAGCAGTACTTC. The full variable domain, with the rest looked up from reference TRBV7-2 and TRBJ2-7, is GAGVSQSPSNKVTEKGKDVELRCDPISGHTALYWYRQSLGQGLEFLIYFQGNSAPDKSGLPSDRFSAERTGGSVSTLTIQRTQQEDSAVYLCASSLGTSVAYEQYFGPGTRLTVT.

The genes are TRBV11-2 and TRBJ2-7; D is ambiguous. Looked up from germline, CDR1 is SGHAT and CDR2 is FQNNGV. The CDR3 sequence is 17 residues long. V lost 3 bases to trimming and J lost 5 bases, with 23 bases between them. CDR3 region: CASSFDPPVFLGNEQYF. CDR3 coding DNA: TGTGCCAGCAGCTTTGATCCCCCGGTTTTTCTAGGGAACGAGCAGTACTTC.

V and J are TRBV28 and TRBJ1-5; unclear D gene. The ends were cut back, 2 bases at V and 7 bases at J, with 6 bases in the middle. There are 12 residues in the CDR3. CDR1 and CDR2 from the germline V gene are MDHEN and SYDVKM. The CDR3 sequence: CASSLIKQPQHF. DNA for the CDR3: TGTGCCAGCAGTTTAATCAAACAGCCCCAGCATTTT.

Here the CDR3 reads CASSTDRLLTNEKLFF. In nucleotides, the CDR3 is TGTGCCAGCAGCACAGACAGGCTTCTGACTAATGAAAAACTGTTTTTT. The V gene is TRBV5-8, the J gene TRBJ1-4, with D possibly being TRBD1 (6 bases). The CDR3 runs 16 residues. Germline V CDR1 and CDR2: SGHTS, YDEGEE. Deletions cut 4 bases from V and 2 bases from J, with 15 bases between.

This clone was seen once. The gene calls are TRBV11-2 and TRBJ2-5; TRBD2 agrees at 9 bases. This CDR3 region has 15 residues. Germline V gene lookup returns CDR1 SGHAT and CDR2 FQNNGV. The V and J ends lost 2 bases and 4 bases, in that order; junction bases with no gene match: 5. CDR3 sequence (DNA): TGTGCCAGCAGCTTACGCCTAGCGGGATTAGAGACCCAGTACTTC. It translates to CASSLRLAGLETQYF.

CDR3 nucleotide sequence: TGTGCCAGCAGCCAAGGGGAGCTCACAGATACGCAGTATTTT. Translation gives CASSQGELTDTQYF. The J gene is TRBJ2-3, the V gene TRBV14, with D perhaps TRBD2 (5 bases). V was pared by 1 base and J by 2 bases, with 7 bases between. Germline values: CDR1 SGHDN, CDR2 FVKESK. This CDR3 has 14 amino acids.

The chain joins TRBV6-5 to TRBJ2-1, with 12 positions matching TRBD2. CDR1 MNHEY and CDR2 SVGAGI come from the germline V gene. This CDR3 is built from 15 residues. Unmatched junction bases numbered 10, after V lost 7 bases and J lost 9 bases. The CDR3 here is CASNSESTSGSEQFF. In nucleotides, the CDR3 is TGTGCCAGCAATAGTGAGTCGACTAGCGGGAGTGAGCAGTTCTTC.

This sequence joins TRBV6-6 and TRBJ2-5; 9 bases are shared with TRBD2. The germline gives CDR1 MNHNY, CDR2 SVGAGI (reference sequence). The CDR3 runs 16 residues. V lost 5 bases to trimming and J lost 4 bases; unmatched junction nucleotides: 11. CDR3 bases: TGTGCCAGCAGTAACCCGTGGCGGGAGGGTCGAGAGACCCAGTACTTC. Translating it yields CASSNPWREGRETQYF.

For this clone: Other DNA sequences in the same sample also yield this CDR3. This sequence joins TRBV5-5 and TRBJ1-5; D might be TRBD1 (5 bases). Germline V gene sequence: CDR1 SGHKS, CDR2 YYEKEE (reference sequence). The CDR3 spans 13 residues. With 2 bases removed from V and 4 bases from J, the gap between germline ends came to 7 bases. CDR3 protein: CASSFDRNQPQHF. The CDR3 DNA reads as TGTGCCAGCAGCTTTGACAGAAATCAGCCCCAGCATTTT.

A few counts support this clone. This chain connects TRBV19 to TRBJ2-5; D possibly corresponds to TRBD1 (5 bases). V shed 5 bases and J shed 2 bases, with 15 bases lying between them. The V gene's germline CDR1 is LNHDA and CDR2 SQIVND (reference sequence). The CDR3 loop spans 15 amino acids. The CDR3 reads CASSPYPRAQETQYF. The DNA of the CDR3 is TGTGCCAGTAGTCCATACCCCAGGGCACAAGAGACCCAGTACTTC.

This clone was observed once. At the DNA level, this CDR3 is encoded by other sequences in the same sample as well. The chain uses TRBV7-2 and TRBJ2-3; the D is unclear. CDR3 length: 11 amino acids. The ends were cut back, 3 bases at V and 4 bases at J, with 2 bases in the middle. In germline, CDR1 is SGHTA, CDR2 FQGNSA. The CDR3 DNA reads TGTGCCAGCAGCTTCTCAGATACGCAGTATTTT. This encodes CASSFSDTQYF.

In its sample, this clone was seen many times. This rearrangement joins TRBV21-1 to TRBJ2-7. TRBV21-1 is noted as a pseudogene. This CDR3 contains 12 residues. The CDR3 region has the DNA TGTGCCAGCCAGGAGCCGACCTACGAGCAGTACTTC. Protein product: CASQEPTYEQYF.

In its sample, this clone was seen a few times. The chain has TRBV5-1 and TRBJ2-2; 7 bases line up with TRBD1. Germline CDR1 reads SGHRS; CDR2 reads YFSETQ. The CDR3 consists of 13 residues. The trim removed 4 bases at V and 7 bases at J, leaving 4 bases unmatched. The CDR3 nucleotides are TGCGCCAGCAGCGTAAACAGGGGCGGGGAGCTGTTTTTT. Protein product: CASSVNRGGELFF.